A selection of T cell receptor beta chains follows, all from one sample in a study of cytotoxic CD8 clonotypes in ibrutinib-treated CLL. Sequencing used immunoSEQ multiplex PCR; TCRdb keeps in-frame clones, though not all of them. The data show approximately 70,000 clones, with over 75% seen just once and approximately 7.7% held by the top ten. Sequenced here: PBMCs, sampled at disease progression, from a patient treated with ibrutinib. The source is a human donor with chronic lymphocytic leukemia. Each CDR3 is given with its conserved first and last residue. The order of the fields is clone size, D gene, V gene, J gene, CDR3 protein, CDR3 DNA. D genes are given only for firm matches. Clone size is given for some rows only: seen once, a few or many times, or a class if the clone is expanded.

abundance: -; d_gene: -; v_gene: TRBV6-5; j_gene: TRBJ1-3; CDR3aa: CASSYDPFSGNTIYF; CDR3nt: TGTGCCAGCAGTTACGACCCATTCTCTGGAAACACCATATATTTT
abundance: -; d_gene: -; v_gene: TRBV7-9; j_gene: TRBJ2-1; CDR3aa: CASSWGLYNEQFF; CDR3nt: TGTGCCAGCAGCTGGGGACTTTACAATGAGCAGTTCTTC
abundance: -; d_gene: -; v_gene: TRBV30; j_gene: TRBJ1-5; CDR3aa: CAWSARGQGNQPQHF; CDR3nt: TGTGCCTGGAGTGCTCGGGGGCAAGGGAATCAGCCCCAGCATTTT
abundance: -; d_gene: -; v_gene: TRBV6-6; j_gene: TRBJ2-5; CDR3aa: CASNIRGPLETQYF; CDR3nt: TGTGCCAGCAACATAAGAGGTCCGCTGGAGACCCAGTACTTC
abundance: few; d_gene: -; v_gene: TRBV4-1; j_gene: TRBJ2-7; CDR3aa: CASSQTGTHYEQYF; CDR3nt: TGCGCCAGCAGCCAAACCGGGACACACTACGAGCAGTACTTC
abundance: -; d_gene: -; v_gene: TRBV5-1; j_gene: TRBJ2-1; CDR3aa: CASSLDFRPYNEQFF; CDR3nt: TGCGCCAGCAGCTTGGATTTTAGGCCGTACAATGAGCAGTTCTTC
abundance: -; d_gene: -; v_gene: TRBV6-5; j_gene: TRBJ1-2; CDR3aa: CASSYPAGGYTF; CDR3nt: TGTGCCAGCAGTTATCCGGCAGGGGGCTACACCTTC
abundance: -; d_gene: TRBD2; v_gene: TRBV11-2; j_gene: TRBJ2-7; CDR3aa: CASSLVASGNYEQYF; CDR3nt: TGTGCCAGCAGCTTAGTGGCTAGCGGAAACTACGAGCAGTACTTC
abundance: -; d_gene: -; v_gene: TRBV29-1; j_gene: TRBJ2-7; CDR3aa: CSVETGSYEQYF; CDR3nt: TGCAGCGTAGAAACAGGGTCCTACGAGCAGTACTTC
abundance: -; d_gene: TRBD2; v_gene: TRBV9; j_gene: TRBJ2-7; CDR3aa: CASSVGTSRAYEQYF; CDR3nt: TGTGCCAGCAGCGTAGGGACTAGCAGGGCTTACGAGCAGTACTTC